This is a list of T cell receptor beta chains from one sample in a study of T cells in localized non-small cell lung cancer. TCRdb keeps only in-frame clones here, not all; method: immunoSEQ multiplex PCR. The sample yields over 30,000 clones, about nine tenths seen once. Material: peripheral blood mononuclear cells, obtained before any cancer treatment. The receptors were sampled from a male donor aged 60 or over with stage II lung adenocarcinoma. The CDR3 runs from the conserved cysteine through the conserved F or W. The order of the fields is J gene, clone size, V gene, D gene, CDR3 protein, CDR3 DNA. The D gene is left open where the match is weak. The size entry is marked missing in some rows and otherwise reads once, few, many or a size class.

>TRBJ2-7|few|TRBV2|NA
CASNTLQRGEQYF
TGTGCCAGCAATACTCTACAGAGGGGCGAGCAGTACTTC
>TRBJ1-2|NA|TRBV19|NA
CASSPGHQPNYGYTF
TGTGCCAGTAGCCCGGGACACCAACCTAACTATGGCTACACCTTC
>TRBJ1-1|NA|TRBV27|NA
CASSLSPVQQINTEAFF
TGTGCCAGCAGTTTATCCCCGGTTCAGCAGATCAACACTGAAGCTTTCTTT
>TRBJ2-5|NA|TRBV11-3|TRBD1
CASSSGQQETQYF
TGTGCCAGCAGCTCGGGACAGCAAGAGACCCAGTACTTC
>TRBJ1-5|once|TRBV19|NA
CASSSSPNQPQHF
TGTGCCAGTAGTTCATCACCCAATCAGCCCCAGCATTTT
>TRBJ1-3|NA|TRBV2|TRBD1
CASSLTGWDTIYF
TGTGCCAGCAGTTTGACAGGGTGGGACACCATATATTTT
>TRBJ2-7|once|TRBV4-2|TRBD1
CASSPTGTASYEQYF
TGTGCCAGCAGCCCCACCGGGACAGCATCGTACGAGCAGTACTTC
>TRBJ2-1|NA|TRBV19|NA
CASSIDGRSYEQFF
TGTGCCAGTAGTATAGATGGGAGAAGCTATGAGCAGTTCTTC
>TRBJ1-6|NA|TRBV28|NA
CASSSRDILHSPLHF
TGTGCCAGCAGTAGCCGGGACATACTTCATTCACCCCTCCACTTT
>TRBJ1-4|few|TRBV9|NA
CASSPGQGYEKLFF
TGTGCCAGCAGCCCCGGGCAGGGGTACGAAAAACTGTTTTTT
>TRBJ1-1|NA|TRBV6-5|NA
CASMLQGYYGRAFF
TGTGCCAGCATGCTTCAGGGCTATTACGGACGGGCTTTCTTT
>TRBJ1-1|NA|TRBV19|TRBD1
CASSTQGTGNTEAFF
TGTGCCAGTAGTACCCAAGGGACAGGGAACACTGAAGCTTTCTTT
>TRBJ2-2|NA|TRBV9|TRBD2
CASSVSGRNTGELFF
TGTGCCAGCAGCGTTAGCGGGAGGAACACCGGGGAGCTGTTTTTT
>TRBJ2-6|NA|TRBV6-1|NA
CASRGANVLTF
TGTGCCAGCAGAGGGGCCAACGTCCTGACTTTC
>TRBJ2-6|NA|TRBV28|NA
CASSTHSGANVLTF
TGTGCCAGCAGTACTCACTCTGGGGCCAACGTCCTGACTTTC
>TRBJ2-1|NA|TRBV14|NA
CASSLYNEQFF
TGTGCCAGCAGCTTATACAATGAGCAGTTCTTC
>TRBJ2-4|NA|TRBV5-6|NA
CASSLGRLNIQYF
TGTGCCAGCAGCTTAGGGCGACTAAACATTCAGTACTTC
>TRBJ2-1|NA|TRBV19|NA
CASSIREGDEQFF
TGTGCCAGTAGTATACGGGAAGGAGACGAGCAGTTCTTC
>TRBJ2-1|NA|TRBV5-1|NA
CASSMGGGYNEQFF
TGCGCCAGCAGCATGGGAGGGGGCTACAATGAGCAGTTCTTC
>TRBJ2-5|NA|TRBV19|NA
CASSTPLGPETQYF
TGTGCCAGTAGTACCCCTCTTGGCCCGGAGACCCAGTACTTC
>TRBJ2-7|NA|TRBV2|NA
CASIYYYEQYF
TGTGCCAGCATATATTATTACGAGCAGTACTTC
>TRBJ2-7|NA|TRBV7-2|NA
CASSLGRLYEQYF
TGTGCCAGCAGCCTGGGACGGTTATACGAGCAGTACTTC
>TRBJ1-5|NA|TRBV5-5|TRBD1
CASSSRQGQQPQHF
TGTGCCAGCAGCTCCCGACAGGGTCAACAGCCCCAGCATTTT
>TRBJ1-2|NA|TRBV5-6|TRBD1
CASSLYGQGLNGYTF
TGTGCCAGCAGCTTGTATGGACAGGGTCTAAATGGCTACACCTTC
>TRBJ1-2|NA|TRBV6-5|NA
CASRSLVNYGYTF
TGTGCCAGCAGGTCACTGGTTAACTATGGCTACACCTTC
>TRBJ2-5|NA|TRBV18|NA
CASSPKTGETQYF
TGTGCCAGCTCACCTAAAACAGGGGAGACCCAGTACTTC
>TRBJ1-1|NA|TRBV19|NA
CASSPWAGPRNTEAFF
TGTGCCAGTAGCCCATGGGCGGGCCCTCGAAACACTGAAGCTTTCTTT
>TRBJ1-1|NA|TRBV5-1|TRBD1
CASNPGQPNTEAFF
TGCGCCAGCAACCCGGGACAGCCGAACACTGAAGCTTTCTTT
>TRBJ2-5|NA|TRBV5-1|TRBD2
CASSPNSGSSRETQYF
TGCGCCAGCAGCCCCAACAGCGGGAGCTCCCGGGAGACCCAGTACTTC
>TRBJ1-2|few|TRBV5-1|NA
CASSLASGDGYTF
TGCGCCAGCAGCTTGGCGTCAGGTGATGGCTACACCTTC
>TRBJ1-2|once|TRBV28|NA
CASSATGRDYGYTF
TGTGCCAGCAGTGCCACAGGGAGGGACTATGGCTACACCTTC
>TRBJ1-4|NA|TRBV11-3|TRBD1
CASNPPNRTGNEKLFF
TGTGCCAGCAACCCCCCAAACAGGACAGGCAATGAAAAACTGTTTTTT
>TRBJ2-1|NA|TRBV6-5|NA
CASTQSGSGNEQFF
TGTGCCAGCACCCAATCGGGTTCGGGGAATGAGCAGTTCTTC
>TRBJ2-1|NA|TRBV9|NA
CASSVGDPNYNEQFF
TGTGCCAGCAGCGTAGGGGACCCCAACTACAATGAGCAGTTCTTC
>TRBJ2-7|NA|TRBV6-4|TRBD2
CASSESAGGPRSYEQYF
TGTGCCAGCAGTGAGTCAGCGGGAGGGCCCCGCTCCTACGAGCAGTACTTC
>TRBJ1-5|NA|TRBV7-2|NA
CASSLEELPQHF
TGTGCCAGCAGCTTAGAGGAGCTGCCCCAGCATTTT
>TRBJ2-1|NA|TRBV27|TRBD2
CASSLSVGRVSYNEQFF
TGTGCCAGCAGTTTATCGGTCGGGAGGGTCTCCTACAATGAGCAGTTCTTC
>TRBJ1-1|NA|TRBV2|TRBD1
CASQGTASNTEAFF
TGTGCCAGCCAAGGGACAGCTAGTAACACTGAAGCTTTCTTT
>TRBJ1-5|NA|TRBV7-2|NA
CASSLRGDTYSNQPQHF
TGTGCCAGCAGCTTAAGGGGGGACACATATAGCAATCAGCCCCAGCATTTT
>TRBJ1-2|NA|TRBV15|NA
CATSPNLGDTARSNGYTF
TGTGCCACCAGCCCCAACTTGGGGGACACCGCCCGGAGTAATGGCTACACCTTC